This TCR beta chain comes out of a study of beta chain features in type 1 diabetes. Study-wide points: TCRB CDR3s were moderately but significantly shorter in Type 1 diabetes patients in all four CD4+ subsets.

Cells sorted by CD45RO/CCR7/CD25/CD127/CD95/CD27 comprised CD4+ naive, central memory, regulatory and stem cell-like memory cells. Sequenced material consisted of expressed TCRB transcripts (all of the isolated RNA was reverse transcribed). Assay: immunoSEQ multiplex PCR; the TCRdb copy retains only in-frame clones and omits some. Of 95,000 to 150,000 clones in the sample, roughly 15% were seen once. The CDR3 has 15 residues. J gave up 4 bases and V 5 bases, and 11 bases lay outside the gene matches. The germline V gene has CDR1 SGHNT and CDR2 YYREEE (reference sequence). For this clone: No antigen is known for it.

The chain joins TRBV5-4 to TRBJ2-7; 8 nucleotides agree with TRBD2. The clonotype originates from a man aged 25 to 40 with type 1 diabetes. Input material: central memory CD4+ T cells from blood. CDR3 amino acids: CASRPGLDPSYEQYF. The CDR3 region has the DNA TGTGCCAGCAGACCGGGACTAGATCCCTCTTACGAGCAGTACTTC.